Shown below are 32 T cell receptor beta chains from a single sample sequenced in a study of T cell responses to AZD1222 COVID-19 vaccine. TCRdb's table, derived via immunoSEQ multiplex PCR, lists solely in-frame clones and lacks some. The table shows around 96,000 clones, with 70% to 90% occurring only once. Specimen: peripheral blood, collected 28 days after the second AZD1222 dose. These receptors originate from an adult who received the AZD1222 COVID-19 vaccine.

This rearrangement joins TRBV28 to TRBJ1-2; TRBD1 agrees at 9 bases. The junction had 7 bases not matched to a gene; V was cut back by 4 bases and J by 4 bases. The CDR3 spans 15 residues. Germline V CDR1 and CDR2: MDHEN, SYDVKM. The CDR3 sequence: CASSSTGTGLYGYTF. CDR3 DNA: TGTGCCAGCAGTTCAACCGGGACAGGGCTCTATGGCTACACCTTC.

The rearrangement joins TRBV19 to TRBJ2-6, with 7 bases that match TRBD1. The ends lost 8 bases at V and 0 bases at J; junction bases unmatched: 7. The CDR3 is 16 residues long. Germline V gene lookup returns CDR1 LNHDA and CDR2 SQIVND (reference sequence). For the CDR3, the DNA is TGTGCCAGTGGGGACAGCGGAACCTCTGGGGCCAACGTCCTGACTTTC. Translation: CASGDSGTSGANVLTF.

The chain couples TRBV2 to TRBJ1-1; D is possibly TRBD1 (5 bases). V was pared by 0 bases and J by 11 bases, with 13 bases between. There are 13 residues in the CDR3. Germline loops: CDR1 SNHLY, CDR2 FYNNEI. The CDR3 sequence is CASSEAPAGHAFF. The CDR3 DNA follows: TGTGCCAGCAGTGAAGCCCCCGCAGGGCATGCTTTCTTT.

The chain couples TRBV7-3 to TRBJ2-6, with D perhaps matching TRBD1 (6 bases). This CDR3 comprises 15 residues. The germline V gene has CDR1 SGHTA and CDR2 FQGTGA. Trimming left V 6 bases short and J 4 bases short, with 13 bases between. Here the CDR3 reads CASRLTGSGANVLTF. The CDR3 nucleotides are TGTGCCAGCAGACTTACAGGGTCCGGGGCCAACGTCCTGACTTTC.

This rearrangement joins TRBV6-2 or TRBV6-3 to TRBJ2-7; D is undetermined. This CDR3 is 11 amino acids long. V gave up 6 bases and J gave up 5 bases, with 8 bases separating them. The germline V gene has CDR1 MNHEY and CDR2 SVGEGT. This CDR3 is CASSPFNEQYF. DNA of the CDR3: TGTGCCAGCAGCCCTTTCAACGAGCAGTACTTC.

This clone showed up just a few times. This rearrangement joins TRBV5-4 to TRBJ2-2, with a possible D match to TRBD1 (6 bases). The V gene's germline CDR1 is SGHNT and CDR2 YYREEE (reference sequence). Trimming removed 4 bases from V and 5 bases from J, with 9 bases in between. This CDR3 has 13 amino acids. The CDR3 loop reads CASSLGQTGELFF. The CDR3 DNA reads as TGTGCCAGCAGCCTTGGACAGACCGGGGAGCTGTTTTTT.

The chain uses TRBV28 and TRBJ2-3; TRBD1 matches 7 bases. Germline trimming cut 8 bases from V and 3 bases from J; bases unmatched to any gene: 2. The CDR3 spans 12 residues. Germline V gives CDR1 MDHEN, CDR2 SYDVKM. CDR3 coding DNA: TGTGCCAGCGGGGGACAGACAGATACGCAGTATTTT. Translation: CASGGQTDTQYF.

The V and J genes are TRBV19 and TRBJ2-1; 11 bases match TRBD2. This CDR3 has 14 residues. The V gene end was trimmed by 8 bases and the J gene end by 4 bases; junction bases not matched to a gene: 4. Germline CDR1 is LNHDA and CDR2 is SQIVND (reference sequence). DNA for the CDR3: TGTGCCAGTGCTAGCGGGGGGAATTACAATGAGCAGTTCTTC. Its protein product is CASASGGNYNEQFF.

This clone was detected a few times. The chain combines TRBV7-2 with TRBJ2-4; D is possibly TRBD1 (6 bases). Trimming left V 1 base short and J 2 bases short, with 15 bases between. There are 17 residues in the CDR3. Germline lookup yields CDR1 SGHTA and CDR2 FQGNSA. The CDR3 DNA sequence: TGTGCCAGCAGCTTAGGTACAGGGCTTCTAACCAAAAACATTCAGTACTTC. Its protein product is CASSLGTGLLTKNIQYF.

The CDR3 DNA reads TGCGCCAGCAGCCAATCCCCCAATACGGGGACCGGCTACACCTTC. Its protein is CASSQSPNTGTGYTF. This chain uses TRBV4-1 with TRBJ1-2; possibly TRBD1 for D (5 bases). Trimming shortened V by 2 bases and J by 8 bases, and 18 bases separated the two germline ends. The CDR3 runs 15 residues. From germline, CDR1 is MGHRA and CDR2 YSYEKL.

The V call is TRBV28, the J call TRBJ1-2; possibly TRBD1 for D (5 bases). There are 15 residues in the CDR3. Looked up from germline, CDR1 is MDHEN and CDR2 is SYDVKM. Trimming stripped 5 bases from V and 2 bases from J, with 15 bases between. In nucleotides, the CDR3 is TGTGCCAGCAGTCTCGACAGATCCTCAAACTATGGCTACACCTTC. It yields the protein CASSLDRSSNYGYTF.

V usage is TRBV18 and J usage is TRBJ2-5; no definite D call. The germline V gene encodes CDR1 KGHSH and CDR2 LQKENI. Deletions cut 0 bases from V and 7 bases from J, with 12 bases between. This CDR3 is built from 14 residues. The DNA of the CDR3 is TGTGCCAGCTCACCACCGTCGGGTCTAGGGACCCAGTACTTC. Translated, it gives CASSPPSGLGTQYF.

The CDR3 loop reads CASRTGAHEQYF. The CDR3 coding sequence is TGTGCCAGTCGGACAGGGGCCCACGAGCAGTACTTC. The V call is TRBV12-3 or TRBV12-4, the J call TRBJ2-7; 9 bases match TRBD1. The CDR3 consists of 12 residues. The J segment lost 5 bases and the V segment lost 9 bases, leaving 5 bases of the junction unmatched.

The V and J genes are TRBV30 and TRBJ2-1, with no clear D. The CDR3 is 10 amino acids. The germline V and J ends were trimmed by 7 bases and 15 bases, with 16 bases remaining between them. CDR1 GTSNPN and CDR2 SVGIG come from the germline V gene (reference sequence). CDR3 in amino acids: CASSARKPFF. CDR3 coding DNA: TGTGCCTCCAGCGCCAGGAAGCCGTTCTTC.

This sequence joins TRBV4-3 and TRBJ2-1; the match to TRBD1 covers 7 bases. This CDR3 has 15 residues. V gave up 4 bases and J gave up 6 bases; unmatched junction bases: 9. CDR1 and CDR2 from the germline V gene are LGHNA and YSLEER. CDR3 residues: CASSPTTGTRNEQFF. The CDR3 nucleotides read TGCGCCAGCAGCCCAACGACAGGGACCCGCAATGAGCAGTTCTTC.

The chain uses TRBV5-1 and TRBJ2-1; D might be TRBD1 (6 bases). Between the trimmed V and J ends, which lost 1 base and 4 bases, there was a span of 9 bases. The CDR3 length is 14 residues. Per germline, CDR1 SGHRS and CDR2 YFSETQ. The CDR3 nucleotides read TGCGCCAGCAGCTTGCCCGGACAGTACAATGAGCAGTTCTTC. Protein product: CASSLPGQYNEQFF.

This chain uses TRBV2 with TRBJ2-7; TRBD1 might be the D (6 bases). This CDR3 has 11 amino acids. CDR1 and CDR2 from the germline V gene are SNHLY and FYNNEI. V was cut by 6 bases and J by 7 bases, with 10 bases left in between. CDR3 sequence (DNA): TGTGCCAGCAGGTCCCAGGGGGAGCAGTACTTC. This encodes CASRSQGEQYF.

The genes are TRBV2 and TRBJ2-2; 9 bases are a match to TRBD1. Germline V gene lookup returns CDR1 SNHLY and CDR2 FYNNEI. V dropped 3 bases and J dropped 4; count of bases not matched to a gene: 6. This CDR3 is 16 amino acids long. CDR3 nucleotide sequence: TGTGCCAGCAGTGAGTTGGGACAGGGTCTCACCGGGGAGCTGTTTTTT. It yields the protein CASSELGQGLTGELFF.

V is TRBV13 and J is TRBJ2-1; D is ambiguous. The germline gives CDR1 PRHDT, CDR2 FYEKMQ (reference sequence). The length of the CDR3 is 16 residues. Trimming cost V 3 bases and J 3 bases, with 15 bases left between them. The CDR3 reads CASSFILSGDYNEQFF. DNA for the CDR3: TGTGCCAGCAGCTTCATTCTCTCCGGAGACTACAATGAGCAGTTCTTC.

This clone was counted only a few times. The gene calls are TRBV7-2 and TRBJ1-5; D is unclear. CDR3 size: 13 residues. Germline V gene sequence: CDR1 SGHTA, CDR2 FQGNSA. Trimming took off 3 bases at V and 9 bases at J, with 12 bases between the two ends. This CDR3 reads CASSLGGPRPQHF. The DNA for the CDR3 is TGTGCCAGCAGCTTGGGAGGGCCGAGGCCCCAGCATTTT.

The chain recombines TRBV30 with TRBJ1-1; D is unresolved. Deletions cut 8 bases from V and 4 bases from J, with 17 bases between. The V gene's germline CDR1 is GTSNPN and CDR2 SVGIG (reference sequence). The CDR3 consists of 13 residues. CDR3 residues: CATKGQPGTEAFF. The CDR3 bases are TGTGCCACTAAGGGCCAGCCGGGCACTGAAGCTTTCTTT.

The V gene is TRBV11-3, the J gene TRBJ2-2, with D possibly TRBD2 on 5 matching bases. The CDR3 extends over 15 amino acids. Trimming shortened V by 1 base and J by 3 bases, and 9 bases separated the two germline ends. Germline CDR1 reads SGHNT; CDR2 reads YENEEA. DNA of the CDR3: TGTGCCAGCAGCTTAGGCGGGTTGGACACCGGGGAGCTGTTTTTT. Amino acids: CASSLGGLDTGELFF.

This clone has a single count. The chain employs TRBV3-1 (or the pseudogene TRBV3-2) and TRBJ2-7; D might be TRBD1 or TRBD2, each matching 6 bases. Germline assignment: CDR1 LGHDT and CDR2 YNNKEL (reference sequence). Trimming shortened V by 0 bases and J by 2 bases, and 17 bases separated the two germline ends. The CDR3 has 17 amino acids. The CDR3 nucleotides read TGTGCCAGCAGCCAAGAATGGAGCGGAGGGGGAGCCTACGAGCAGTACTTC. Its translation: CASSQEWSGGGAYEQYF.

The chain joins TRBV4-1 to TRBJ2-1; 8 positions agree with TRBD2. Germline V gene lookup returns CDR1 MGHRA and CDR2 YSYEKL. The junction had 4 bases not matched to a gene; V was cut back by 3 bases and J by 6 bases. This CDR3 contains 14 residues. The CDR3 sequence: CASSQGLVANEQFF. CDR3 sequence (DNA): TGCGCCAGCAGCCAGGGACTAGTAGCCAATGAGCAGTTCTTC.

The chain uses TRBV7-9 and TRBJ1-1; D ambiguous. The ends were cut back, 7 bases at V and 2 bases at J, with 8 bases in the middle. This CDR3 has 12 residues. CDR1 SEHNR and CDR2 FQNEAQ come from the germline V gene (reference sequence). The CDR3 spells CASIGFNTEAFF. CDR3 DNA sequence: TGTGCCAGCATCGGTTTCAACACTGAAGCTTTCTTT.

V is TRBV19 and J is TRBJ2-5; 7 nucleotides align to TRBD1. Per the germline V gene, CDR1 is LNHDA and CDR2 is SQIVND (reference sequence). The J segment lost 1 base and the V segment lost 1 base, leaving 3 bases of the junction unmatched. The CDR3 consists of 15 residues. The CDR3 DNA follows: TGTGCCAGTAGTATAGGGGGACAGATCCAAGAGACCCAGTACTTC. This gives the protein CASSIGGQIQETQYF.

V gene TRBV28 combines with J gene TRBJ1-4; the match to TRBD1 covers 7 bases. Germline CDR1 MDHEN, CDR2 SYDVKM. Trimming removed 10 bases from V and 6 bases from J; junction bases left unmatched: 14. The CDR3 sequence is 15 residues long. The CDR3 region is CATQEGGQRDEKLFF. The CDR3 DNA is TGTGCCACTCAAGAGGGGGGACAGCGAGATGAAAAACTGTTTTTT.

This rearrangement joins TRBV3-1 (or the pseudogene TRBV3-2) to TRBJ2-5, with 8 bases identical to TRBD1. The CDR3 consists of 13 residues. Germline CDR1 is LGHDT and CDR2 is YNNKEL (reference sequence). V trimming: 7 bases; J trimming: 5 bases; junction bases outside the gene matches: 6. This CDR3 reads CASNLRDRETQYF. CDR3 in DNA: TGTGCCAGCAACCTCCGGGACAGGGAGACCCAGTACTTC.

This clone has only a few counts. The genes are TRBV6-5 and TRBJ1-3; D perhaps matches TRBD1 (5 bases). Germline CDR1 MNHEY, CDR2 SVGAGI. This CDR3 region has 15 residues. V shed 0 bases and J shed 8 bases, with 14 bases lying between them. DNA for the CDR3: TGTGCCAGCAGTTACTCGACCTGGGACCGATACACCATATATTTT. This encodes CASSYSTWDRYTIYF.

This chain connects TRBV18 to TRBJ1-3; perhaps TRBD1 as D (5 bases). Trimming cost V 0 bases and J 7 bases, with 13 bases left between them. CDR3 length equals 15 residues. CDR1 and CDR2 from the germline V gene are KGHSH and LQKENI. CDR3 nucleotides: TGTGCCAGCTCACCACCCGGGACCATAGCCAACACCATATATTTT. Translating it yields CASSPPGTIANTIYF.

The rearrangement links TRBV5-1 to TRBJ1-3; D is undetermined. In germline, CDR1 is SGHRS, CDR2 YFSETQ. The CDR3 has 17 amino acids. The V gene lost 0 bases and the J gene lost 1 base, with 14 bases spanning the gap. CDR3 nucleotides: TGCGCCAGCAGCTTGGACACGGGGAAGATGTCTGGAAACACCATATATTTT. Its protein product is CASSLDTGKMSGNTIYF.

V is TRBV19 and J is TRBJ1-2; 7 bases map to TRBD1. Germline assignment: CDR1 LNHDA and CDR2 SQIVND (reference sequence). V dropped 4 bases and J dropped 4; count of bases not matched to a gene: 15. CDR3 length equals 17 residues. The CDR3 reads CASSKVPRGGSSYGYTF. In DNA form, the CDR3 reads TGTGCCAGTAGTAAGGTTCCCAGGGGGGGAAGTTCCTATGGCTACACCTTC.